This T cell receptor (beta chain) was found in a study of regulatory T cells in long-lasting Graves disease. General study findings and limits: The work looked only at peripheral blood and did not look at thyroid tissue.

V dropped 6 bases and J dropped 5; count of bases not matched to a gene: 5. Per germline, CDR1 SQVTM and CDR2 ANQGSEA. The CDR3 is 13 residues long. CDR3 regions were amplified by Arm-PCR using iRepertoire HTBI primers to build TCR beta libraries. TCRdb re-called the multiplex PCR reads through MiXCR, storing one row per CDR3 protein. The sample shows more than 400,000 distinct CDR3 sequences, around 15% of them seen only once. This clonotype was observed a few times. The antigen remains undetermined. Time point defined: newly diagnosed GD, antithyroid drugs for less than 3 months. Extracted PBMC RNA gave rise to the TCR library. These same data were also listed under a study on T cells in Graves' hyperthyroidism and ophthalmopathy. As reported in that work: Diagnostic assessment was based on clinical symptoms, serum thyroxine and TRAb, thyroid ultrasound and orbital computed tomography. In the first-round RT-PCR of the TCR CDR3, the HTBI primer set was used.

The sequence came from a man aged 40-55 years with Graves disease. The chain couples TRBV29-1 to TRBJ2-5, with TRBD2 matching 11 bases. The specimen was peripheral blood mononuclear cells (PBMCs), collected at new diagnosis, from a patient treated with antithyroid drugs. The CDR3 DNA reads as TGCAGCGTCCAGACTAGCGGGGTGGAGACCCAGTACTTC. Protein sequence: CSVQTSGVETQYF.